The 21 T cell receptor beta chains below all came from one sample that was sequenced in a study of cytomegalovirus exposure and HLA in healthy donors (dated by TCRdb to between 2016 and 2019). Libraries were prepared through the immunoSEQ multiplex PCR assay. The multiplex PCR relied on a mix of 60 forward primers for TCR Vbeta segments and 13 reverse primers for TCR Jbeta segments. What TCRdb holds here is the immuneACCESS table cut down to in-frame rearrangements. Part of the clones is not present; checked against another copy, under half of the missing clones reflect an unresolved V gene, and the others are unexplained. The sample profile shows 130,000 or so clones; 76% of them were found once. The top ten constitute about 2% of the sample. Sequences were obtained from PBMCs. The receptors here all came from a man in his forties in good health and CMV-seronegative.

The chain links TRBV5-7 to TRBJ1-1; D unclear. TRBV5-7 is an open reading frame, and its role is uncertain. This CDR3 is built from 14 residues. Trimming left V 1 base short and J 1 base short, with 8 bases between. Here the CDR3 reads CASSLFPKNTEAFF. CDR3 DNA sequence: TGTGCCAGCAGCTTGTTTCCCAAGAACACTGAAGCTTTCTTT.

V is TRBV7-2 and J is TRBJ2-5; D uncertain. Trimming left V 0 bases short and J 4 bases short, with 9 bases between. CDR3 size: 14 residues. CDR1 and CDR2 from the germline V gene are SGHTA and FQGNSA. In nucleotides, the CDR3 is TGTGCCAGCAGCTTAGCGGTGGTCGGAGAGACCCAGTACTTC. Its protein is CASSLAVVGETQYF.

The genes are TRBV11-2 and TRBJ2-2, with 12 nucleotides matching TRBD2. Per germline, CDR1 SGHAT and CDR2 FQNNGV. The junction had 4 bases not matched to a gene; V was cut back by 4 bases and J by 4 bases. The CDR3 covers 16 residues. CDR3 region: CASSSPSGGATGELFF. The CDR3 DNA sequence: TGTGCCAGCAGCTCCCCTAGCGGGGGGGCCACCGGGGAGCTGTTTTTT.

The chain links TRBV19 to TRBJ2-5; 7 bases map to TRBD2. The V and J ends lost 5 bases and 5 bases, in that order; junction bases with no gene match: 5. The CDR3 has 13 amino acids. Germline loops: CDR1 LNHDA, CDR2 SQIVND (reference sequence). CDR3 sequence reads: CASSVTSFETQYF. The CDR3 DNA sequence: TGTGCCAGTAGTGTGACTAGCTTTGAGACCCAGTACTTC.

The CDR3 is CASSSRLAGGPSTDTQYF. In nucleotides, the CDR3 is TGTGCCAGCAGCTCCCGACTAGCGGGGGGCCCCAGCACAGATACGCAGTATTTT. The rearrangement links TRBV7-9 to TRBJ2-3; TRBD2 matches at 13 bases. Trimming cost V 4 bases and J 0 bases; bases outside gene matches: 7. This CDR3 spans 18 amino acids. Germline V gives CDR1 SEHNR, CDR2 FQNEAQ (reference sequence). The full variable domain, completed using reference TRBV7-9 and TRBJ2-3, is DTGVSQNPRHKITKRGQNVTFRCDPISEHNRLYWYRQTLGQGPEFLTYFQNEAQLEKSRLLSDRFSAERPKGSFSTLEIQRTEQGDSAMYLCASSSRLAGGPSTDTQYFGPGTRLTVL.

The chain has TRBV5-1 and TRBJ2-7; D gene ambiguous. The CDR3 has 12 amino acids. The ends were cut back, 3 bases at V and 4 bases at J, with 8 bases in the middle. From germline, CDR1 is SGHRS and CDR2 YFSETQ. The CDR3, as DNA: TGCGCCAGCAGCTCAGTACCGTACGAGCAGTACTTC. Amino acid sequence: CASSSVPYEQYF.

This clone was seen a few times. The chain has TRBV28 and TRBJ2-4; 8 bases are shared with TRBD1. The CDR3 spans 14 residues. Germline loops: CDR1 MDHEN, CDR2 SYDVKM. Germline trimming cut 6 bases from V and 4 bases from J; bases unmatched to any gene: 5. In DNA form, the CDR3 reads TGTGCCAGCAGGTGGGACAGGACAAAAAACATTCAGTACTTC. Protein sequence: CASRWDRTKNIQYF.

The chain couples TRBV6-5 to TRBJ1-2, with D possibly being TRBD1 (6 bases). V lost 0 bases, J lost 4 bases, and 9 bases lay in between. CDR1 is MNHEY, CDR2 SVGAGI, per germline. CDR3 size: 14 residues. CDR3: CASSYSMDSYGYTF. In DNA form, the CDR3 reads TGTGCCAGCAGTTACTCGATGGACAGCTATGGCTACACCTTC.

This chain's CDR3 is CASSQGGGNEQFF. The DNA for the CDR3 is TGCGCCAGCAGCCAAGGGGGGGGCAATGAGCAGTTCTTC. The V gene is TRBV4-3, the J gene TRBJ2-1; 7 nucleotides line up with TRBD2. The CDR3 is made up of 13 amino acids. V lost 1 base to trimming and J lost 6 bases; unmatched junction nucleotides: 0. CDR1 is LGHNA and CDR2 is YSLEER in the germline V gene.

In nucleotides, the CDR3 is TGCAGCGTTGAAACAGGGTTACGCGAGCAGTACTTC. Amino acids: CSVETGLREQYF. This chain joins TRBV29-1 and TRBJ2-5; tentatively, D is TRBD1 (6 bases). The J call may be faulty, since TRBJ2-7 better matches the DNA end. Germline assignment: CDR1 SQVTM and CDR2 ANQGSEA. This CDR3 has 12 residues.

The chain couples TRBV6-5 to TRBJ1-2, with D perhaps matching TRBD1 (6 bases). This CDR3 is 14 amino acids long. CDR1 and CDR2 (germline): MNHEY, SVGAGI. V lost 5 bases and J 8 bases, leaving 18 bases between the germline ends. This CDR3 is CASSETGILGGYTF. CDR3 DNA: TGTGCCAGCAGTGAAACAGGGATACTAGGCGGCTACACCTTC.

The chain carries TRBV5-1 and TRBJ2-7, with 10 nucleotides matching TRBD2. Looked up from germline, CDR1 is SGHRS and CDR2 is YFSETQ. The CDR3 is 15 amino acids. V lost 3 bases to trimming and J lost 4 bases; unmatched junction nucleotides: 7. The DNA for the CDR3 is TGCGCCAGCAGCTCCACCGGGACTAGCGTTTACGAGCAGTACTTC. Translated: CASSSTGTSVYEQYF.

The chain has TRBV10-3 and TRBJ2-1, with 9 positions matching TRBD2. This CDR3 has 12 residues. V was pared by 5 bases and J by 16 bases, with 9 bases of the junction left unmatched. Germline CDR1 is ENHRY and CDR2 is SYGVKD. The chain's CDR3 is CAISTREGASFF. CDR3 DNA: TGTGCCATCAGTACGCGGGAGGGCGCATCTTTCTTC.

J is TRBJ2-2 and V is TRBV5-1; the D gene is possibly TRBD1 (6 bases). CDR3 length: 14 amino acids. V was shortened by 7 bases and J by 0 bases, with 10 bases between the two germline ends. Germline CDR1 is SGHRS and CDR2 is YFSETQ. CDR3 in DNA: TGCGCCAGCCAGGGGACAACGAACACCGGGGAGCTGTTTTTT. Protein sequence: CASQGTTNTGELFF.

This rearrangement joins TRBV27 to TRBJ2-7, with TRBD1 matching over 8 bases. Looked up from germline, CDR1 is MNHEY and CDR2 is SMNVEV (reference sequence). Trimming took 5 bases from V and 6 from J; bases not matched to a gene: 3. The CDR3 runs 12 residues. DNA of the CDR3: TGTGCCAGCAGTGGGACAGGTTTCGAGCAGTACTTC. It codes for CASSGTGFEQYF.

The V call is TRBV6-5, the J call TRBJ2-5; 9 bases fit TRBD2. The length of the CDR3 is 15 residues. Per germline, CDR1 MNHEY and CDR2 SVGAGI. The J segment lost 0 bases and the V segment lost 6 bases, leaving 5 bases of the junction unmatched. CDR3 loop: CASSGTSSYQETQYF. CDR3 bases: TGTGCCAGCAGCGGGACTAGCAGCTACCAAGAGACCCAGTACTTC.

V and J are TRBV19 and TRBJ1-1; 12 bases are shared with TRBD1. CDR1 is LNHDA, CDR2 SQIVND, per germline (reference sequence). Trimming took 6 bases from V and 10 from J; bases not matched to a gene: 6. This CDR3 contains 13 residues. For the CDR3, the DNA is TGTGCCAGTAGCGGGACAGGGGGCGCGTTAGCTTTCTTT. Protein product: CASSGTGGALAFF.

Comment on this clone: Other DNA sequences of this sample code for an identical CDR3. The chain joins TRBV28 to TRBJ2-5; D is perhaps TRBD1 (5 bases). Trimming stripped 6 bases from V and 0 bases from J, with 17 bases between. CDR1 is MDHEN and CDR2 is SYDVKM in the germline V gene. This CDR3 region has 16 residues. The CDR3 DNA reads as TGTGCCAGCAGCGACCCCGGACATTTGTACCAAGAGACCCAGTACTTC. This codes for CASSDPGHLYQETQYF.

This clone was detected a few times. This rearrangement joins TRBV6-4 to TRBJ2-1; 8 bases match TRBD2. CDR1 and CDR2 from the germline V gene are MRHNA and SNTAGT. J gave up 5 bases and V 3 bases, and 9 bases lay outside the gene matches. The CDR3 totals 16 residues. The CDR3 protein is CASSELAGGGNNEQFF. The CDR3 DNA reads TGTGCCAGCAGTGAGCTTGCGGGGGGCGGGAACAATGAGCAGTTCTTC.

CDR3 loop: CASSTLLAEDTGELFF. The CDR3 nucleotides read TGTGCCAGCAGCACCTTGCTAGCGGAGGACACCGGGGAGCTGTTTTTT. The V and J genes are TRBV7-9 and TRBJ2-2; 7 bases are shared with TRBD2. CDR1 and CDR2 (germline): SEHNR, FQNEAQ (reference sequence). There are 16 residues in the CDR3. V was clipped by 5 bases and J by 3 bases; unmatched bases: 9.

V usage is TRBV7-9 and J usage is TRBJ1-6; 7 bases map to TRBD1. CDR1 and CDR2 from the germline V gene are SEHNR and FQNEAQ (reference sequence). The CDR3 is 16 amino acids. After removal of 8 bases from V and 10 bases from J, the junction contained 17 bases not matched to a gene. CDR3 amino acids: CASSDSTGTAISPLHF. The CDR3 DNA sequence: TGTGCCAGCTCCGATAGCACCGGGACAGCGATATCACCCCTCCACTTT.